Below, 12 T cell receptor beta chains from the same sample are listed, as sequenced in a study of identical twins. TCRdb reanalysed the 5' RACE reads using MiXCR and keeps one entry per CDR3 protein. The sample lists about 810,000 distinct CDR3 sequences, 9% to 15% occurring once. This sample also belongs to another study, concerning yellow fever vaccine responses in identical twins.

The sequenced sample was PBMCs. Receptors were obtained from a woman aged 18-30 years in good health.

The chain carries TRBV4-1 and TRBJ1-1; D ambiguous. The CDR3 sequence is 16 residues long. V was clipped by 0 bases and J by 0 bases, with 11 bases between them. CDR1 and CDR2 from the germline V gene are MGHRA and YSYEKL. DNA for the CDR3: TGCGCCAGCAGCCAAGATCTTACAGTTTTGAACACTGAAGCTTTCTTT. Its translation: CASSQDLTVLNTEAFF.

The V call is TRBV6-5, the J call TRBJ2-7; D possibly corresponds to TRBD2 (6 bases). The CDR3 is 18 amino acids. V lost 0 bases, J lost 3 bases, and 21 bases lay in between. CDR1 and CDR2 from the germline V gene are MNHEY and SVGAGI. CDR3: CASSYSEGVGGIGYEQYF. As DNA, the CDR3 is TGTGCCAGCAGTTACTCGGAGGGTGTAGGCGGGATTGGCTACGAGCAGTACTTC.

The gene calls are TRBV7-6 and TRBJ2-3; 7 bases match TRBD2. CDR3 length equals 15 residues. Germline assignment: CDR1 SGHVS and CDR2 FNYEAQ. J lost 2 bases, V lost 3 bases, and 5 bases had no gene match. For the CDR3, the DNA is TGTGCCAGCAGCTTCCGCGGGGGAGACACAGATACGCAGTATTTT. Amino acids: CASSFRGGDTDTQYF.

This clonotype was counted only a few times. The CDR3 loop is CASSQPWGVNYGYTF. CDR3 coding DNA: TGCGCCAGCAGCCAACCTTGGGGAGTGAACTATGGCTACACCTTC. The gene calls are TRBV4-1 and TRBJ1-2; D call uncertain. CDR1 is MGHRA and CDR2 is YSYEKL in the germline V gene. This CDR3 contains 15 residues. Between the trimmed V and J ends, which lost 2 bases and 2 bases, there was a span of 12 bases.

This clonotype was seen more than once but under ten times. The rearrangement links TRBV27 to TRBJ2-1; D possibly corresponds to TRBD1 (6 bases). Germline lookup yields CDR1 MNHEY and CDR2 SMNVEV (reference sequence). This CDR3 comprises 15 residues. V was shortened by 7 bases and J by 1 base, with 14 bases between the two germline ends. The DNA of the CDR3 is TGTGCCAGCACCTCCCCTAGGGGGTCCTACAATGAGCAGTTCTTC. As protein: CASTSPRGSYNEQFF.

Only a few counts were recorded for this clonotype. The CDR3 here is CATSAPLGTGARDEQFF. The CDR3 coding sequence is TGTGCCACCAGTGCTCCCCTCGGGACAGGGGCGCGGGATGAGCAGTTCTTC. This chain joins TRBV24-1 and TRBJ2-1; 10 bases align to TRBD1. The CDR3 contains 17 residues. With 5 bases clipped from V and 8 bases from J, the junction kept 14 bases outside the gene matches. The germline V gene has CDR1 KGHDR and CDR2 SFDVKD.

Ten or more counts support this clonotype. The J gene is TRBJ2-1, the V gene TRBV18, with a tentative D call TRBD1 (6 bases). Trimming took 5 bases from V and 6 from J, leaving 14 bases between them. This CDR3 comprises 14 residues. Germline assignment: CDR1 KGHSH and CDR2 LQKENI. The DNA of the CDR3 is TGTGCCAGCTCAGAGTTACAGGGTCTCAATGAGCAGTTCTTC. It codes for CASSELQGLNEQFF.

The rearrangement links TRBV29-1 to TRBJ1-2; the match to TRBD1 covers 9 bases. Germline lookup yields CDR1 SQVTM and CDR2 ANQGSEA. CDR3 length: 14 amino acids. V lost 6 bases and J lost 2; bases outside the gene matches: 7. DNA of the CDR3: TGCAGCGTACCCGGGACAGGGCAGAACTATGGCTACACCTTC. Translating gives CSVPGTGQNYGYTF.

This clonotype was picked up a small number of times. The chain couples TRBV15 to TRBJ2-5, with D perhaps matching TRBD2 (5 bases). Germline assignment: CDR1 LNHNV and CDR2 YYDKDF (reference sequence). V lost 0 bases to trimming and J lost 7 bases, with 21 bases between them. CDR3 length: 17 amino acids. CDR3 DNA sequence: TGTGCCACCAGCAGAGAAGGGAGCGAGAAATACCGAGGGACCCAGTACTTC. Residues: CATSREGSEKYRGTQYF.

For the CDR3, the DNA is TGTGCCAGCTCACCACCGGGACAGGGGGGCGAGCAGTACGTC. This sequence encodes CASSPPGQGGEQYV. This chain links TRBV18 with TRBJ2-7, with 11 bases identical to TRBD1. Per the germline V gene, CDR1 is KGHSH and CDR2 is LQKENI. CDR3 length: 14 amino acids. Trimming removed 0 bases from V and 6 bases from J; junction bases left unmatched: 1.

This clonotype was picked up a small number of times. The chain employs TRBV29-1 and TRBJ2-1; D ambiguous. Trimming left V 7 bases short and J 4 bases short, with 8 bases between. The CDR3 sequence is 11 residues long. The germline CDR1 and CDR2 sequences are SQVTM and ANQGSEA. In DNA, the CDR3 is TGCAGCGGGACCGATTACAATGAGCAGTTCTTC. Its protein is CSGTDYNEQFF.

V and J are TRBV29-1 and TRBJ2-3; 8 nucleotides agree with TRBD2. The V and J ends lost 2 bases and 2 bases, in that order; junction bases with no gene match: 6. Germline V gene lookup returns CDR1 SQVTM and CDR2 ANQGSEA. The CDR3 is 15 amino acids. In DNA form, the CDR3 reads TGCAGCGTTGAATACGGGAGGGCCATCACAGATACGCAGTATTTT. This translates into CSVEYGRAITDTQYF.